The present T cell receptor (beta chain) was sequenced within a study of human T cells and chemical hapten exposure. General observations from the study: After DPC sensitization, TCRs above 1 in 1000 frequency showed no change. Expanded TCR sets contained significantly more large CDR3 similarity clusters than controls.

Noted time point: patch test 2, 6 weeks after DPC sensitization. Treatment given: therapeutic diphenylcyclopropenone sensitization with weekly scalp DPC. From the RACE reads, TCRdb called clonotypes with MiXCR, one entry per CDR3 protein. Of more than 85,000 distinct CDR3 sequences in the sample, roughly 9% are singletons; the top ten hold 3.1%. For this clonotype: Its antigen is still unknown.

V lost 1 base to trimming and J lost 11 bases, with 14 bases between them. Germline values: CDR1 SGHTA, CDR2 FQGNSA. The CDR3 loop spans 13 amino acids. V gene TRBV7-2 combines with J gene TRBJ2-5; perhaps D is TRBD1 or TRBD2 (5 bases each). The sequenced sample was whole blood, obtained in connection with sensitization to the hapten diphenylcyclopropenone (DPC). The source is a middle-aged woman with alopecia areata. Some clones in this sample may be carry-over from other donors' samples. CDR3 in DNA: TGTGCCAGCAGCTTAGAGGGGACGACTGAGCAGTACTTC. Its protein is CASSLEGTTEQYF.